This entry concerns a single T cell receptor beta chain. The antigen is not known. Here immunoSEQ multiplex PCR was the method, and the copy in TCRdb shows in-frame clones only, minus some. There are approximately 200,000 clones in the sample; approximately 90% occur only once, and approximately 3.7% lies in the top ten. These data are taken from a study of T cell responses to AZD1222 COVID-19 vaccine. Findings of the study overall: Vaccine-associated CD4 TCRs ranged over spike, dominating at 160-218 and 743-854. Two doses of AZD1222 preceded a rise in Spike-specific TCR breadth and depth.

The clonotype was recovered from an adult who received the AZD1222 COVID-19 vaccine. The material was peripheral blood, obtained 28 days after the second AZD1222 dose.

The chain's CDR3 is CASSLGGAGQLYGYTF. The CDR3 DNA follows: TGTGCCAGCAGCTTGGGGGGCGCGGGACAGCTCTATGGCTACACCTTC. The J gene is TRBJ1-2, the V gene TRBV5-6; 7 nucleotides line up with TRBD1. Germline CDR1 reads SGHDT; CDR2 reads YYEEEE. Losses at the gene ends were 0 bases for V and 4 bases for J; bases not matched to a gene: 9. The CDR3 loop spans 16 amino acids.